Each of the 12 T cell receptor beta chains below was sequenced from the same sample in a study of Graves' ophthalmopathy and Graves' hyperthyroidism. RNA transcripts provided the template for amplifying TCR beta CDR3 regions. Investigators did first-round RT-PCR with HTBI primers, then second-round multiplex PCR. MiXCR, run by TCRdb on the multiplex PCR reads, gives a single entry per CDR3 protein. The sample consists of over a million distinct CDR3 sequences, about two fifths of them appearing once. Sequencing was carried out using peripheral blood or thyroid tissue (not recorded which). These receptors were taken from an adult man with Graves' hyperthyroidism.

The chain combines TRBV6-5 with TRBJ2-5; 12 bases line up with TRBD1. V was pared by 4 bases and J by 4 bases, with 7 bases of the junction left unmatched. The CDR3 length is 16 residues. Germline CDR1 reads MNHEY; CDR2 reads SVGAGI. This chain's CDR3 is CASSLGTGGFPETQYF. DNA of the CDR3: TGTGCCAGCAGTTTGGGGACAGGGGGCTTCCCAGAGACCCAGTACTTC.

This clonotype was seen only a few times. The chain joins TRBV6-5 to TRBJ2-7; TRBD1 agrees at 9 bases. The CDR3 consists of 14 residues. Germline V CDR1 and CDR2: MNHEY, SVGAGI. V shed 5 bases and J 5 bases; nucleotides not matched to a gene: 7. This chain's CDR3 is CASSDYRGLHEQYF. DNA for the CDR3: TGTGCCAGCAGTGACTACAGGGGGCTCCACGAGCAGTACTTC.

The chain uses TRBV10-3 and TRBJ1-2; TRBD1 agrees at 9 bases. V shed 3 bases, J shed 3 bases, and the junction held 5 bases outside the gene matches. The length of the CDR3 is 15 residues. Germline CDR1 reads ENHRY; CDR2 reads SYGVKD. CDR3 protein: CAISEDRGFYYGYTF. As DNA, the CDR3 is TGTGCCATCAGTGAAGACAGGGGGTTTTACTATGGCTACACCTTC.

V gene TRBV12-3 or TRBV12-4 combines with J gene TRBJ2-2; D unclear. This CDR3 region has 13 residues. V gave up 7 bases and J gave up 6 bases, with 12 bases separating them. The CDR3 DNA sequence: TGTGCCAGCACCCCGGTTTATTCCGGGGAGCTGTTTTTT. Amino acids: CASTPVYSGELFF.

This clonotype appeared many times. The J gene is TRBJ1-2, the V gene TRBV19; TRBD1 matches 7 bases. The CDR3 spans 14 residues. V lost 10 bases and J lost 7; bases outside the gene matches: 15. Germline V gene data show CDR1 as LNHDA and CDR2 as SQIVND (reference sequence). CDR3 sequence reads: CATRRQGPVGGYTF. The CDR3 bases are TGTGCCACCCGGCGACAGGGTCCAGTTGGTGGCTACACCTTC.

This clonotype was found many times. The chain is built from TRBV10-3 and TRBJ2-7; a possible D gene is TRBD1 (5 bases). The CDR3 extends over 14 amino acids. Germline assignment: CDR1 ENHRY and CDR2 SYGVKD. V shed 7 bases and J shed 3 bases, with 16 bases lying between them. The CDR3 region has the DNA TGTGCCATCAAGCAGGGCGAAGGGCGCTACGAGCAGTACTTC. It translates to CAIKQGEGRYEQYF.

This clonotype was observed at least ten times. The CDR3 loop is CASSQGSDEKLFF. CDR3 in DNA: TGTGCCAGCAGCCAGGGGTCGGATGAAAAACTGTTTTTT. This chain uses TRBV2 with TRBJ1-4; D perhaps matches TRBD1 (6 bases). The CDR3 length is 13 residues. Germline loops: CDR1 SNHLY, CDR2 FYNNEI. Trimming removed 6 bases at V and 6 bases at J, with 11 bases between.

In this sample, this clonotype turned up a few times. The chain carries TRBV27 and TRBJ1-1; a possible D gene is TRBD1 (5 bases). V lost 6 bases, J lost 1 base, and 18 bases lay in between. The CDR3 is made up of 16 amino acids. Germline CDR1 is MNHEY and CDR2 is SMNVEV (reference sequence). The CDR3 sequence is CASSYEGMFGNTEAFF. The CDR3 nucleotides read TGTGCCAGCAGCTACGAGGGGATGTTTGGGAACACTGAAGCTTTCTTT.

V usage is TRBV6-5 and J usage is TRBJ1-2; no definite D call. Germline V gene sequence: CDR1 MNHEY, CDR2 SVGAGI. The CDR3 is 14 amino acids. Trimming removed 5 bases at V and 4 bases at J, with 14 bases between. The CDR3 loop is CASSPRGSLYGYTF. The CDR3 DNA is TGTGCCAGCAGTCCACGCGGCAGCCTCTATGGCTACACCTTC.

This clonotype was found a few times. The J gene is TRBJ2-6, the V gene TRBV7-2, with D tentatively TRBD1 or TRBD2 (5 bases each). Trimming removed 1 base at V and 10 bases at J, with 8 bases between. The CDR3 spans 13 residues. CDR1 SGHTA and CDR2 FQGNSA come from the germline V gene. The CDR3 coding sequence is TGTGCCAGCAGCTTAGATGGGGGTAACGTCCTGACTTTC. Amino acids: CASSLDGGNVLTF. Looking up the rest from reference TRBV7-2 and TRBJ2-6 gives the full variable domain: GAGVSQSPSNKVTEKGKDVELRCDPISGHTALYWYRQSLGQGLEFLIYFQGNSAPDKSGLPSDRFSAERTGGSVSTLTIQRTQQEDSAVYLCASSLDGGNVLTFGAGSRLTVL.

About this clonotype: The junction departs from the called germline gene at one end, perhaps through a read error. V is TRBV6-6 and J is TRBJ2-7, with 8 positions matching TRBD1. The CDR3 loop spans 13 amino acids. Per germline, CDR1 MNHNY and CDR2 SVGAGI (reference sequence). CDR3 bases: TGTGCCAGCAGTTACAACCCCCTGGACAGGGAGAACTTC. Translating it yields CASSYNPLDRENF.

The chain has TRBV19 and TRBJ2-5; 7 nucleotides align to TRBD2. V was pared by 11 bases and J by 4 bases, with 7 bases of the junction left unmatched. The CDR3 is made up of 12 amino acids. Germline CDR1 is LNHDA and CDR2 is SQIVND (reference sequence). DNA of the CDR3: TGTGCCGTGAGCGGGGCGGGAGAGACCCAGTACTTC. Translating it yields CAVSGAGETQYF. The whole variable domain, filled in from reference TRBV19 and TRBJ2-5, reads DGGITQSPKYLFRKEGQNVTLSCEQNLNHDAMYWYRQDPGQGLRLIYYSQIVNDFQKGDIAEGYSVSREKKESFPLTVTSAQKNPTAFYLCAVSGAGETQYFGPGTRLLVL.